This TCR beta chain was documented in a study of T cell responses to AZD1222 COVID-19 vaccine (dated by TCRdb to about 2021). Turning to the overall study: AZD1222 recipients whose second dose came at about 4 weeks and those whose second dose came at about 12 weeks were combined into one group, since spike-specific TCR depth and breadth did not differ between the two schedules. A total of approximately 250 trial participants underwent TCR sequencing, of whom roughly 210 had received two doses of AZD1222 and around 25 had received two doses of the MenACWY control vaccine. Trial participants were enrolled by age into 18-55, 56-69 and 70-plus year subgroups, with around 150, 28 and 57 TCR-sequenced participants respectively.

Points the paper makes about the study in general: Conclusions about previously exposed vaccinees are limited, since just 6 or 7 AZD1222 recipients were seropositive for SARS-CoV-2 at baseline. In the small 56-69-year group, the increase in depth fell short of significance, most likely because of low power. Reportedly, close to half of the unique spike-specific TCRs recognized epitopes lying outside the regions that are mutated in the B.1.351 and B.1.1.7 variants. Participants were mostly white British, with more females than males. The authors suggested clonal diversity may have been underestimated. Because no day 14 peak-response samples were available, repertoires were characterized only after the peak T cell response. The vaccine-associated CD4 TCRs covered the entire spike protein, and the dominant responses fell in regions 160-218 and 743-854. A significant rise in spike-specific TCR breadth and depth was observed after two AZD1222 doses relative to day 0 and relative to MenACWY recipients.

The CDR3 regions of human TCRbeta chains were subjected to immunosequencing. As for the authors' bioinformatics: TCRs in the repertoires were matched against a reference library of SARS-CoV-2-specific TCRs that had been generated with the MIRA antigen-specificity platform. Breadth was defined as the fraction of unique TCRs that were SARS-CoV-2-associated, and depth was defined as the fraction of total T cells that were SARS-CoV-2-associated. Each spike-specific TCR was assigned to its reactive spike region and to a CD4 or CD8 class using the MIRA data. Log10-transformed breadth and depth values were compared by one-way ANOVA with Sidak's multiple comparisons tests. TCRdb limited this immuneACCESS table to in-frame rearrangements with V and J called. A share of clones is missing; checked studies link under half to unresolved V genes, and the rest is unexplained. The DNA gave D and trimming, while V, J and clone size come from that table. For this sample there are nearly 100,000 clones; nearly 90% appear just once. Roughly 3% of the sample belongs to the ten largest clones.

With respect to this clone: Its antigen remains unidentified. No per-base quality is available; no much larger clone lies one base away.

The sample's time point label, decoded: baseline before first vaccination. Vaccinee samples were obtained from the UK trials COV001 and COV002, which included a single-blind randomized controlled phase 2/3 trial of AZD1222 (ChAdOx1 nCoV-19) in healthy adults. For TCRbeta chain sequencing, PBMC samples from trial participants were taken at day 0 and at day 28 after the second dose. The germline V gene encodes CDR1 WSHSY and CDR2 SAAADI. Trimming at the junction amounts to 4 bases on V and 9 bases on J, and the germline ends lie 9 bases apart. Its CDR3 holds 11 amino acids, cysteine through phenylalanine. Only the CDR3 region is kept as DNA, spanning 33 bases read in frame from base 1.

This receptor was taken from an adult in good health. Here the sequenced sample was peripheral blood, taken on day 0 of AZD1222 vaccination. The chain was built from TRBV10-2 and TRBJ1-1; a weak D assignment points to TRBD1 (5 bases agree). The bases are TGCGCCAGCAGTGGGGGCCGGCAAGCTTTCTTT. This translates into CASSGGRQAFF.